Following are 17 T cell receptor beta chains from one sample sequenced in a study of graft-versus-host responses after intestinal transplantation. Some clones are missing from TCRdb's copy, which holds only in-frame ones; the method was immunoSEQ multiplex PCR. The table includes around 87,000 clones, around 93% detected once. Antigen specificity for these receptors is unknown. Here the sequenced sample was unstimulated CD8+ T cells sorted from spleen or lymph node cells, taken before transplant. The receptors derive from a human donor who was the organ donor for an intestinal transplant.

V gene TRBV4-2 combines with J gene TRBJ1-2, with a tentative D call TRBD1 (5 bases). The CDR3 has 15 amino acids. Germline V gene lookup returns CDR1 LGHNA and CDR2 YNFKEQ. Trimming shortened V by 8 bases and J by 6 bases, and 22 bases separated the two germline ends. The CDR3 loop reads CASDQDGAGLDGYTF. The CDR3 DNA is TGTGCCAGCGACCAAGACGGGGCGGGGTTGGATGGCTACACCTTC.

The rearrangement joins TRBV9 to TRBJ1-3; D perhaps matches TRBD1 (5 bases). Trimming took off 3 bases at V and 0 bases at J, with 7 bases between the two ends. CDR3 size: 14 residues. Looked up from germline, CDR1 is SGDLS and CDR2 is YYNGEE. CDR3 loop: CASSAGFSGNTIYF. The CDR3 nucleotides are TGTGCCAGCAGCGCAGGGTTCTCTGGAAACACCATATATTTT.

The chain links TRBV9 to TRBJ2-2; TRBD1 matches at 9 bases. CDR3 length: 15 residues. V shed 4 bases, J shed 4 bases, and the junction held 5 bases outside the gene matches. Germline V gives CDR1 SGDLS, CDR2 YYNGEE. The CDR3 here is CASSTGTGRTGELFF. The CDR3 nucleotides read TGTGCCAGCAGCACCGGGACAGGGCGCACCGGGGAGCTGTTTTTT.

The chain carries TRBV6-1 and TRBJ1-2; perhaps TRBD1 as D (6 bases). The germline V gene has CDR1 MNHNS and CDR2 SASEGT. Trimming took off 1 base at V and 6 bases at J, with 9 bases between the two ends. The CDR3 is 13 amino acids. In DNA form, the CDR3 reads TGTGCCAGCAGTGAAGGGACAGTTGATGGCTACACCTTC. Its protein is CASSEGTVDGYTF.

The chain carries TRBV5-8 and TRBJ2-3; 9 bases line up with TRBD2. The CDR3 is 14 residues long. The ends lost 4 bases at V and 5 bases at J; junction bases unmatched: 5. Looked up from germline, CDR1 is SGHTS and CDR2 is YDEGEE. As DNA, the CDR3 is TGTGCCAGCAGCGCGGGGGGGCCGTTAGATACGCAGTATTTT. It codes for CASSAGGPLDTQYF.

This chain links TRBV19 with TRBJ1-5; 7 bases agree with TRBD1. Germline trimming cut 3 bases from V and 2 bases from J; bases unmatched to any gene: 4. Looked up from germline, CDR1 is LNHDA and CDR2 is SQIVND (reference sequence). The CDR3 covers 15 residues. The CDR3 coding sequence is TGTGCCAGTAGTATTGTGGACAGGTGCAATCAGCCCCAGCATTTT. The encoded protein is CASSIVDRCNQPQHF.

The CDR3 region is CASSYQGGKDGYTF. The CDR3 bases are TGTGCCAGCAGCTACCAGGGTGGAAAGGATGGCTACACCTTC. V and J are TRBV27 and TRBJ1-2, with D tentatively TRBD1 (5 bases). Germline values: CDR1 MNHEY, CDR2 SMNVEV (reference sequence). The V and J ends lost 6 bases and 6 bases respectively, with 17 bases between them. CDR3 length: 14 residues.

This sequence joins TRBV27 and TRBJ2-1; 9 bases are a match to TRBD1. The junction had 7 bases not matched to a gene; V was cut back by 6 bases and J by 4 bases. This CDR3 region has 15 residues. Per the germline V gene, CDR1 is MNHEY and CDR2 is SMNVEV (reference sequence). The CDR3 is CASRDRDRVYNEQFF. For the CDR3, the DNA is TGTGCCAGCAGAGACCGGGACAGGGTATACAATGAGCAGTTCTTC.

This clone was counted only a few times. This chain links TRBV4-1 with TRBJ1-1, with unresolved D. This CDR3 is built from 13 residues. Trimming took 1 base from V and 0 from J, leaving 3 bases between them. Looked up from germline, CDR1 is MGHRA and CDR2 is YSYEKL. The CDR3 nucleotides read TGCGCCAGCAGCCAAGCAATGAACACTGAAGCTTTCTTT. Protein product: CASSQAMNTEAFF.

The chain carries TRBV7-2 and TRBJ2-7; maybe TRBD1 (6 bases). CDR1 is SGHTA and CDR2 is FQGNSA in the germline V gene. This CDR3 comprises 14 residues. Trimming shortened V by 7 bases and J by 5 bases, and 18 bases separated the two germline ends. The CDR3 DNA is TGTGCCAGCACTTCCGGACAGAGCGGCGACGAGCAGTACTTC. It codes for CASTSGQSGDEQYF.

The V and J genes are TRBV7-6 and TRBJ2-3, with no clear D. The germline V gene has CDR1 SGHVS and CDR2 FNYEAQ. The CDR3 has 16 residues. Trimming left V 0 bases short and J 0 bases short, with 10 bases between. The CDR3 region has the DNA TGTGCCAGCAGCTTAGCCGGCGGAACTAGCACAGATACGCAGTATTTT. It is translated as CASSLAGGTSTDTQYF.

The rearrangement uses TRBV6-5 and TRBJ1-3; D is perhaps TRBD1 (5 bases). The CDR3 sequence is 15 residues long. Germline V gene data show CDR1 as MNHEY and CDR2 as SVGAGI. The ends were cut back, 0 bases at V and 3 bases at J, with 9 bases in the middle. CDR3 DNA: TGTGCCAGCAGTTACTCTGGGGGGATTGGAAACACCATATATTTT. Encoded protein: CASSYSGGIGNTIYF.

This chain uses TRBV5-1 with TRBJ1-2; 9 bases match TRBD1. V was clipped by 4 bases and J by 6 bases; unmatched bases: 13. CDR1 is SGHRS and CDR2 is YFSETQ in the germline V gene. The length of the CDR3 is 16 residues. CDR3 sequence reads: CASSLRDREVGDGYTF. CDR3 nucleotide sequence: TGCGCCAGCAGCCTCCGGGACAGGGAAGTTGGAGATGGCTACACCTTC.

The chain joins TRBV27 to TRBJ1-2; perhaps TRBD1 as D (6 bases). Germline V gives CDR1 MNHEY, CDR2 SMNVEV (reference sequence). V lost 0 bases, J lost 6 bases, and 11 bases lay in between. This CDR3 region has 14 residues. The CDR3 nucleotides read TGTGCCAGCAGTTTATCTGGGACACCCAATGGCTACACCTTC. It specifies CASSLSGTPNGYTF.

The chain recombines TRBV5-5 with TRBJ1-2, with TRBD1 matching over 10 bases. Trimming took 3 bases from V and 3 from J; bases not matched to a gene: 5. The CDR3 is 15 amino acids. CDR1 SGHKS and CDR2 YYEKEE come from the germline V gene (reference sequence). In DNA, the CDR3 is TGTGCCAGCAGCTGGACCGGGACAGGGGACTATGGCTACACCTTC. Encoded protein: CASSWTGTGDYGYTF.

J is TRBJ1-1 and V is TRBV9; TRBD1 matches at 7 bases. V gave up 3 bases and J gave up 0 bases; unmatched junction bases: 5. The CDR3 sequence is 15 residues long. Germline V gene sequence: CDR1 SGDLS, CDR2 YYNGEE. The CDR3 DNA follows: TGTGCCAGCAGCGACCCGGGACAGCTGAACACTGAAGCTTTCTTT. Amino acid sequence: CASSDPGQLNTEAFF.

J is TRBJ1-1 and V is TRBV6-1, with 7 bases matching TRBD1. Germline V gives CDR1 MNHNS, CDR2 SASEGT. This CDR3 has 13 residues. The V and J ends lost 5 bases and 1 base, in that order; junction bases with no gene match: 1. CDR3 residues: CASSWTGNTEAFF. Written as DNA, the CDR3 is TGTGCCAGCAGTTGGACAGGGAACACTGAAGCTTTCTTT.